This TCR beta chain was documented in a study of CD8+ T cells in alopecia areata. The germline V gene encodes CDR1 LNHNV and CDR2 YYDKDF (reference sequence). The CDR3 loop spans 11 amino acids. V shed 9 bases and J shed 3 bases, with 7 bases lying between them. Following extraction, RNA underwent reverse transcription to cDNA, which served as the sequencing template. Clones were sequenced by immunoSEQ multiplex PCR, and TCRdb holds only the in-frame ones, with some missing. This repertoire shows approximately 170,000 clones, roughly three fifths found once; its top ten account for about 0.65%. Treatment given: oral pan-JAK inhibitor, 5-10 mg twice daily. Researchers gathered lesional scalp punch biopsies and peripheral blood from patients with alopecia areata. This clone was seen only a few times.

The genes are TRBV15 and TRBJ2-3; tentatively, D is TRBD2 (6 bases). The sequencing here drew on CD4+ T cells sorted from blood, taken at week 4, from a patient treated with tofacitinib. This TCR was sampled from a human donor with alopecia areata. The CDR3 nucleotides read TGTGCCACGACTAGTACAGATACGCAGTATTTT. Its translation is CATTSTDTQYF. The whole variable domain, remainder taken from reference TRBV15 and TRBJ2-3, is DAMVIQNPRYQVTQFGKPVTLSCSQTLNHNVMYWYQQKSSQAPKLLFHYYDKDFNNEADTPDNFQSRRPNTSFCFLDIRSPGLGDTAMYLCATTSTDTQYFGPGTRLTVL.